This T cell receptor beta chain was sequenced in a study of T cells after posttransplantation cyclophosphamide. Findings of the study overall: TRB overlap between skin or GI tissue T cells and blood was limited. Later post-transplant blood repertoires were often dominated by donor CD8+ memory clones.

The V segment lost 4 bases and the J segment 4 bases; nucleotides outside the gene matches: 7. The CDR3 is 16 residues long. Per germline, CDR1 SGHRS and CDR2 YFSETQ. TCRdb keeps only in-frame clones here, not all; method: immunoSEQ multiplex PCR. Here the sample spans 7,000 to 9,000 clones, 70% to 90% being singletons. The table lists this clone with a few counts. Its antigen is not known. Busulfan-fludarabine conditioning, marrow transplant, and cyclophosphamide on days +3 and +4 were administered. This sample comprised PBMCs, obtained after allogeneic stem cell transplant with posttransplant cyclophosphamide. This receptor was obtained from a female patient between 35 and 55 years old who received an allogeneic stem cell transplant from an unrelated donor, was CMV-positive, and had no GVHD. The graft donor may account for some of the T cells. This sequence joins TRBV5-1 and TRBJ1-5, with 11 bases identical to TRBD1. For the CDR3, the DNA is TGCGCCAGCAGCGTCGGGACAGGGGGGCAAAATCAGCCCCAGCATTTT. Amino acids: CASSVGTGGQNQPQHF.